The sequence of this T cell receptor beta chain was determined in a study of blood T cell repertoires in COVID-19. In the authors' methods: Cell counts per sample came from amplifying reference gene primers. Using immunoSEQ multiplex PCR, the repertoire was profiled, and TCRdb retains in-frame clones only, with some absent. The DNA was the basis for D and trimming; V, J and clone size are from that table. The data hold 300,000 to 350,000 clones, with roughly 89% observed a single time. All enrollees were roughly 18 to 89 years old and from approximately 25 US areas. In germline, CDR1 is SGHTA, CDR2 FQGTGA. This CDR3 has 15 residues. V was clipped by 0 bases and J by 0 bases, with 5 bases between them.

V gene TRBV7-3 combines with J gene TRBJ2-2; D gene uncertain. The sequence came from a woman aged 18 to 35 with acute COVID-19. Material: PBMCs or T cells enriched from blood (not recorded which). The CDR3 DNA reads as TGTGCCAGCAGCTTAACCAACACGAACACCGGGGAGCTGTTTTTT. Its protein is CASSLTNTNTGELFF.